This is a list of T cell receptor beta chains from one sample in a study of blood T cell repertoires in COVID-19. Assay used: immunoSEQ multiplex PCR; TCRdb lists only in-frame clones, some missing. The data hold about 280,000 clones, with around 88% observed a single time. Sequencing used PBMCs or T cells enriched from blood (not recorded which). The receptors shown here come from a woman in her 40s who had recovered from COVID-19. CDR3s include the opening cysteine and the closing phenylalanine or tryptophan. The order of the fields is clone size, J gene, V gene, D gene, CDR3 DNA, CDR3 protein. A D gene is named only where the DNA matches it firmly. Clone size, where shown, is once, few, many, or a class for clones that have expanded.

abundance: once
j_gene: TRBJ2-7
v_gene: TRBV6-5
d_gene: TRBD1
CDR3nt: TGTGCCAGCAGAGTTGCAGGGGGAACCTACGAGCAGTACTTC
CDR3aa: CASRVAGGTYEQYF

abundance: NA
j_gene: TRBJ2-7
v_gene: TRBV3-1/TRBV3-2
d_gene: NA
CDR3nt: TGTGCCAGCAGCCAAGGGGGGCTGACAGGAATGTACGAGCAGTACTTC
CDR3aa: CASSQGGLTGMYEQYF

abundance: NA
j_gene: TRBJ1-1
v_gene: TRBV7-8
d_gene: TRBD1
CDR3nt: TGTGCCAGCAGCTTAGCAACCCAGGGGGGTACTGAAGCTTTCTTT
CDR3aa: CASSLATQGGTEAFF

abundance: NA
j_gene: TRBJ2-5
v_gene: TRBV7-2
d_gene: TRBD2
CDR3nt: TGTGCCAGCACCTTGGGACTAGGTGAGACCCAGTACTTC
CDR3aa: CASTLGLGETQYF

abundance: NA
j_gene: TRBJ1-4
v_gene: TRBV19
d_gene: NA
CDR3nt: TGTGCCAGTAGTATAAGACAGGTCAAGAATGAAAAACTGTTTTTT
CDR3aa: CASSIRQVKNEKLFF

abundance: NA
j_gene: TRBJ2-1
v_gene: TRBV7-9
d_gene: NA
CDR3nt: TGTGCCAGCACCCTCGTCAGCGGCGATGAGCAGTTCTTC
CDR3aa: CASTLVSGDEQFF

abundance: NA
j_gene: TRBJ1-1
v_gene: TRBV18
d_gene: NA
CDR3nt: TGTGCCAGCTCACCACCTTTCCTAACCCACACTGAAGCTTTCTTT
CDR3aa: CASSPPFLTHTEAFF

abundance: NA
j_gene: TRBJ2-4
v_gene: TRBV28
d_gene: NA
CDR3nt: TGTGCCAGCAGTTTTCGTGGGAGAGGGGGCAAAAACATTCAGTACTTC
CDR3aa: CASSFRGRGGKNIQYF

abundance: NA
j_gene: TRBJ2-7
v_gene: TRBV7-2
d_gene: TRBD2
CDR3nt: TGTGCCAGCAGCAGGGGGCTAGCGGGAGACGAGCAGTACTTC
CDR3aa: CASSRGLAGDEQYF

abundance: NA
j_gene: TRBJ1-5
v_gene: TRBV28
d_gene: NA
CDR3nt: TGTGCCAGCAGGGGGGCCCTCTATACGGCCCAGCATTTT
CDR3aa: CASRGALYTAQHF

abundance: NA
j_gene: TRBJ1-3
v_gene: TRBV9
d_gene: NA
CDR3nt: TGTGCCAGCAGCTCGGACCGGGGGTCTGGAAACACCATATATTTT
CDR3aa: CASSSDRGSGNTIYF

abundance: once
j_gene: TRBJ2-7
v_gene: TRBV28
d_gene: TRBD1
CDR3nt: TGTGCCAGCAGTTTAGGACAGGACTACGAGCAGTACTTC
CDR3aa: CASSLGQDYEQYF

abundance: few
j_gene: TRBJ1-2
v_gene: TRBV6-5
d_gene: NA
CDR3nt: TGTGCCAGCAACGGAGGCTATGGCTACACCTTC
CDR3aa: CASNGGYGYTF

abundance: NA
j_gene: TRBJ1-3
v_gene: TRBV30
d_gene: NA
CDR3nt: TGTGCCTGGAGTGTTGGAGACGCCGGGTCTGGAAACACCATATATTTT
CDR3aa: CAWSVGDAGSGNTIYF

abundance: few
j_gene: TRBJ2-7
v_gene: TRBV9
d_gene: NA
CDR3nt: TGTGCCAGCAGCGTAGGGGACATGAACGAGCAGTACTTC
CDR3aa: CASSVGDMNEQYF

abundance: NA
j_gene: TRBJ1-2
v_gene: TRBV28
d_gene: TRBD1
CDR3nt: TGTGCCAGCAGTTGGGACAGCAACTATGGCTACACCTTC
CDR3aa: CASSWDSNYGYTF

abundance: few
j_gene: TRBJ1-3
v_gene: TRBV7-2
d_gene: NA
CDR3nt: TGTGCCAGCAGCTTGGCCCGAGGCGGAAACACCATATATTTT
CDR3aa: CASSLARGGNTIYF

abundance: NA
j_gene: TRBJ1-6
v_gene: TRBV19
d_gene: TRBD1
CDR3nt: TGTGCCAGTAGTAACGTTGCGGGACAGGGTAATTCACCCCTCCACTTT
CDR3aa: CASSNVAGQGNSPLHF

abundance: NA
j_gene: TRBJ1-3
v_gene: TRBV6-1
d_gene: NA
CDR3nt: TGTGCCAGCAGTGAAGTACCAGGGATTGGAAACACCATATATTTT
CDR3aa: CASSEVPGIGNTIYF

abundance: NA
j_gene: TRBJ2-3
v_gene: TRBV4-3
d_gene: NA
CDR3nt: TGCGCCAGCAGCCAACGAGGGCCGCCTAGCACAGATACGCAGTATTTT
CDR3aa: CASSQRGPPSTDTQYF

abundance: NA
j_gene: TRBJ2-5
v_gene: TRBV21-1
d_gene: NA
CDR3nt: TGTGCCAGCAGCAAAACAGGGGAAGAGACCCAGTACTTC
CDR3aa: CASSKTGEETQYF

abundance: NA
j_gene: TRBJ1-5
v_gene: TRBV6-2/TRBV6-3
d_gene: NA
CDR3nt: TGTGCCAGCAGCAGGACAGATGGCAATCAGCCCCAGCATTTT
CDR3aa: CASSRTDGNQPQHF

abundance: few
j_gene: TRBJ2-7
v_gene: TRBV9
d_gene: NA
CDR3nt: TGTGCCAGCAGCCCACGTTCCACAGGGTACGAGCAGTACTTC
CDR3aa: CASSPRSTGYEQYF

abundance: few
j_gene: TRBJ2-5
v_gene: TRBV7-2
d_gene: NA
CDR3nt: TGTGCCAGCAGCTCCCGTCTAAGGGGGGGAGGAGAGACCCAGTACTTC
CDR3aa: CASSSRLRGGGETQYF